Sequencing of this TCR beta chain was carried out in a study of CD8+ T cells in alopecia areata. The CDR3 covers 14 residues. Germline V gene sequence: CDR1 MNHEY, CDR2 SVGAGI. Between the trimmed V and J ends, which lost 5 bases and 4 bases, there was a span of 15 bases. Following RNA extraction, reverse transcription yielded cDNA that acted as the sequencing template. Using immunoSEQ multiplex PCR, the repertoire was profiled, and TCRdb retains in-frame clones only, with some absent. The sample has 110,000 or so clones, approximately 58% seen once; the top ten hold 2.5% to 3%. The receptor's source is a human donor in good health. The genes are TRBV6-5 and TRBJ2-7; D assignment may be TRBD1 or TRBD2 (5 bases each). Input material: CD4+ T cells sorted from blood. CDR3 nucleotides: TGTGCCAGCAGTCCCCCTGGGGGTCGGTACGAGCAGTACTTC. This encodes CASSPPGGRYEQYF.